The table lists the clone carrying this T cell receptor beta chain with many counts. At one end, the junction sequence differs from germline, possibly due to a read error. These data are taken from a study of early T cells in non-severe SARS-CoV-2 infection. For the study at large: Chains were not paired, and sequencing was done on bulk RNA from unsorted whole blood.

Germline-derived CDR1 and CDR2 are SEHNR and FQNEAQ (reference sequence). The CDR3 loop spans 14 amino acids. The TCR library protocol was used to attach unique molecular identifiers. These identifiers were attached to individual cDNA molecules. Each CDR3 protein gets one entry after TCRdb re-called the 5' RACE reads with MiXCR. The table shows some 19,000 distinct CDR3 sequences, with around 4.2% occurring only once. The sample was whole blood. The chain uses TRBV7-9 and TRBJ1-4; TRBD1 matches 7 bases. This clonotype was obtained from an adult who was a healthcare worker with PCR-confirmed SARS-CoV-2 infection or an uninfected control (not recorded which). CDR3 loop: CASSLGQQNGKLFF. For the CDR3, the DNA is TGTGCCAGCAGCCTGGGACAGCAGAATGGAAAACTGTTTTTT.